The clone carrying this TCR beta chain has only a few counts. The antigen is unknown. CD3+CD4+ and CD3+CD8+ cells were FACS-sorted from thawed unstimulated PBMCs. The length of the CDR3 is 17 residues. Deletions cut 0 bases from V and 5 bases from J, with 15 bases between. The germline V gene has CDR1 SGHRS and CDR2 YFSETQ. This specimen comes from a study of T cell clones after liver transplantation. Study details: Post-transplant blood was tracked for graft-donor-reactive T cell clones identified in a pre-transplant mixed lymphocyte reaction.

TCRdb's table, derived via immunoSEQ multiplex PCR, lists solely in-frame clones and lacks some. The sample has roughly 100,000 clones; 80% to 90% are singletons. Study conclusions and caveats: Graft donor-reactive T cells possibly entered the graft instead of undergoing deletion.

The material sequenced was CD4+ T cells from blood, taken roughly 50 months after liver transplant. V usage is TRBV5-1 and J usage is TRBJ1-6; tentative D call: TRBD1 (6 bases). This receptor was identified in a human patient who received a liver transplant. Some T cells may arise from the graft donor. CDR3: CASSLGQVRQDNSPLHF. Written as DNA, the CDR3 is TGCGCCAGCAGCTTGGGACAGGTCCGCCAAGATAATTCACCCCTCCACTTT. The complete variable domain, with remaining parts taken from reference TRBV5-1 and TRBJ1-6, reads KAGVTQTPRYLIKTRGQQVTLSCSPISGHRSVSWYQQTPGQGLQFLFEYFSETQRNKGNFPGRFSGRQFSNSRSEMNVSTLELGDSALYLCASSLGQVRQDNSPLHFGNGTRLTVT.